The 17 T cell receptor beta chains given below trace back to one sample, sequenced in a study of shared clonotypes between healthy human individuals. The assay was immunoSEQ multiplex PCR, and TCRdb's table has in-frame clones only and misses some. The sample holds 450,000 to 700,000 clones, nearly 97% seen once. CD8 cells regarded as naive lacked CD45RO, were positively chosen for CCR7, and omitted terminally differentiated effector memory CD45RA+ cells. Sequencing used naive CD8+ T cells sorted from blood. These TCRs come from a woman between 25 and 40 years old in good health.

This rearrangement joins TRBV5-6 to TRBJ1-1, with a tentative D call TRBD1 (6 bases). Germline values: CDR1 SGHDT, CDR2 YYEEEE. V dropped 7 bases and J dropped 1 base, with 8 bases sitting between them. The CDR3 length is 12 residues. The CDR3 nucleotides are TGTGCCAGCGTGGGGGCGAACACTGAAGCTTTCTTT. Translation gives CASVGANTEAFF.

This clone was picked up one time. The gene calls are TRBV7-6 and TRBJ2-7; TRBD1 agrees at 7 bases. Germline CDR1 SGHVS, CDR2 FNYEAQ. This CDR3 is built from 15 residues. Losses at the gene ends were 3 bases for V and 1 base for J; bases not matched to a gene: 6. This CDR3 reads CASSFEPGQSYEQYF. CDR3 DNA sequence: TGTGCCAGCAGCTTTGAGCCGGGACAGTCCTACGAGCAGTACTTC.

The J gene is TRBJ2-1, the V gene TRBV28; D remains ambiguous. This CDR3 contains 13 residues. Trimming took off 3 bases at V and 5 bases at J, with 8 bases between the two ends. Looked up from germline, CDR1 is MDHEN and CDR2 is SYDVKM. CDR3 in DNA: TGTGCCAGCAGTTTCCCCGACAACAATGAGCAGTTCTTC. Translation gives CASSFPDNNEQFF.

V usage is TRBV7-6 and J usage is TRBJ2-1; TRBD2 is a possible D gene (6 bases). The CDR3 sequence is 15 residues long. V lost 2 bases to trimming and J lost 3 bases, with 11 bases between them. The germline CDR1 and CDR2 sequences are SGHVS and FNYEAQ. CDR3 amino acids: CASSLTLANYNEQFF. The CDR3, as DNA: TGTGCCAGCAGCTTAACACTAGCTAACTACAATGAGCAGTTCTTC.

Only one count was recorded for this clone. This rearrangement joins TRBV28 to TRBJ2-5; D possibly corresponds to TRBD2 (6 bases). V gave up 2 bases and J gave up 4 bases, with 17 bases separating them. The CDR3 runs 16 residues. Germline CDR1 and CDR2: MDHEN and SYDVKM. The CDR3 DNA reads TGTGCCAGCAGTTTACTAGCTGGGGGGTGGCGAGAGACCCAGTACTTC. This gives the protein CASSLLAGGWRETQYF.

The chain uses TRBV6-5 and TRBJ2-7, with 7 bases lining up with TRBD2. Trimming removed 2 bases from V and 3 bases from J; junction bases left unmatched: 4. The CDR3 covers 14 residues. Germline-derived CDR1 and CDR2 are MNHEY and SVGAGI. This CDR3 is CASSYGTIGYEQYF. The DNA of the CDR3 is TGTGCCAGCAGTTACGGGACTATTGGCTACGAGCAGTACTTC.

The J gene is TRBJ2-2, the V gene TRBV7-9, with D maybe TRBD2 (6 bases). CDR1 and CDR2 (germline): SEHNR, FQNEAQ (reference sequence). V was cut by 5 bases and J by 5 bases, with 15 bases left in between. The CDR3 runs 15 residues. The chain's CDR3 is CASSQLREVTGELFF. CDR3 DNA: TGTGCCAGCAGCCAGCTCAGGGAGGTGACCGGGGAGCTGTTTTTT.

A remark on this clone: The identical CDR3 is also encoded by other nucleotide sequences in the sample. The chain employs TRBV13 and TRBJ1-1; D not certain. Germline V gene sequence: CDR1 PRHDT, CDR2 FYEKMQ (reference sequence). The CDR3 loop spans 13 amino acids. The ends were cut back, 0 bases at V and 0 bases at J, with 2 bases in the middle. The CDR3 bases are TGTGCCAGCAGCTTAGGGCTGAACACTGAAGCTTTCTTT. As protein: CASSLGLNTEAFF.

This chain uses TRBV7-9 with TRBJ2-5, with 10 bases matching TRBD1. J lost 5 bases, V lost 5 bases, and 14 bases had no gene match. Germline CDR1 is SEHNR and CDR2 is FQNEAQ (reference sequence). The CDR3 totals 17 residues. In DNA form, the CDR3 reads TGTGCCAGCAGCCCGACCTCCGGGACAGGGGCGGGGGAGACCCAGTACTTC. This translates into CASSPTSGTGAGETQYF.

V gene TRBV10-3 combines with J gene TRBJ1-1; perhaps TRBD1 as D (6 bases). Trimming left V 2 bases short and J 5 bases short, with 12 bases between. This CDR3 spans 14 amino acids. CDR1 is ENHRY, CDR2 SYGVKD, per germline. The CDR3 nucleotides read TGTGCCATCAGTGAGGCAGGGGTAGGGACTGAAGCTTTCTTT. It translates to CAISEAGVGTEAFF.

J is TRBJ2-1 and V is TRBV11-1, with no clear D. The germline V gene has CDR1 SGHAT and CDR2 FQDESV (reference sequence). Trimming shortened V by 7 bases and J by 8 bases, and 9 bases separated the two germline ends. This CDR3 has 11 amino acids. The CDR3 region is CASTNRDEQFF. In DNA, the CDR3 is TGTGCCAGCACCAATCGAGATGAGCAGTTCTTC.

This rearrangement joins TRBV6-5 to TRBJ1-1; 7 nucleotides match TRBD1. The V gene's germline CDR1 is MNHEY and CDR2 SVGAGI. There are 15 residues in the CDR3. V dropped 10 bases and J dropped 1; count of bases not matched to a gene: 12. This CDR3 reads CATRGQTTSNTEAFF. The CDR3 region has the DNA TGTGCCACCAGGGGACAGACCACTTCGAACACTGAAGCTTTCTTT.

V gene TRBV25-1 combines with J gene TRBJ2-5, with D maybe TRBD2 (5 bases). This CDR3 comprises 14 residues. Trimming shortened V by 2 bases and J by 9 bases, and 16 bases separated the two germline ends. Germline-derived CDR1 and CDR2 are MGHDK and SYGVNS. Here the CDR3 reads CASSENGESAAQYF. Written as DNA, the CDR3 is TGTGCCAGCAGTGAAAACGGGGAATCCGCGGCCCAGTACTTC.

Written as DNA, the CDR3 is TGTGCCAGTCAGGGGGTGGCGGGACTAGCGGAGCTGAGACGGAATGAGCAGTTCTTC. It is translated as CASQGVAGLAELRRNEQFF. V is TRBV28 and J is TRBJ2-1; the match to TRBD2 covers 11 bases. This CDR3 region has 19 residues. Germline CDR1 is MDHEN and CDR2 is SYDVKM. Trimming removed 9 bases from V and 7 bases from J; junction bases left unmatched: 23.

V usage is TRBV6-1 and J usage is TRBJ2-5; D gene unclear. The germline V gene has CDR1 MNHNS and CDR2 SASEGT. With 7 bases removed from V and 0 bases from J, the gap between germline ends came to 12 bases. This CDR3 region has 14 residues. CDR3 DNA sequence: TGTGCCAGCAAGGCCACGGATTACCAAGAGACCCAGTACTTC. This translates into CASKATDYQETQYF.

The chain couples TRBV27 to TRBJ1-2, with TRBD1 as a possible D gene (5 bases). CDR3 size: 13 residues. V was clipped by 6 bases and J by 4 bases, with 12 bases between them. Germline V lookup: CDR1 MNHEY, CDR2 SMNVEV (reference sequence). The CDR3 nucleotides read TGTGCCAGCAGCCAGACAGTACTCTATGGCTACACCTTC. It codes for CASSQTVLYGYTF.

The V call is TRBV28, the J call TRBJ2-7; the D gene is possibly TRBD2 (5 bases). Deletions cut 6 bases from V and 2 bases from J, with 23 bases between. CDR3 length: 17 amino acids. CDR1 and CDR2 (germline): MDHEN, SYDVKM. CDR3 coding DNA: TGTGCCAGCAGCCCCGGGGTTATTCAGGTACCCCCCTACGAGCAGTACTTC. Translating gives CASSPGVIQVPPYEQYF.